This T cell receptor beta chain was captured in a study of chemoradiotherapy in HPV16-positive cancers. The overall study: Functional T-cell assays on two HPV16-positive patients' cells defined candidate HPV-specific clones and common TCR motifs.

Only one count was recorded for this clone. Its target is unknown. Repertoires were sampled repeatedly during chemoradiotherapy. The study's findings and limits: The functional HPV-specific definition rests on just two HPV16-positive patients. During treatment, candidate HPV-specific clones and E7-related motifs expanded in tumor.

Produced via immunoSEQ multiplex PCR; TCRdb's table is partial and in-frame only. The repertoire holds approximately 52,000 clones, with more than 90% as singletons. Source: blood, taken from a patient who underwent chemoradiotherapy. This clonotype was sampled from a human donor with HPV-associated anogenital cancer.

DNA for the CDR3: TGTGCCAGCAGTTACCGTTATAGCAATCAGCCCCAGCATTTT. This gives the protein CASSYRYSNQPQHF. V and J are TRBV6-5 and TRBJ1-5; D not resolved. This CDR3 region has 14 residues. Looked up from germline, CDR1 is MNHEY and CDR2 is SVGAGI. The V gene lost 2 bases and the J gene lost 0 bases, with 5 bases spanning the gap.